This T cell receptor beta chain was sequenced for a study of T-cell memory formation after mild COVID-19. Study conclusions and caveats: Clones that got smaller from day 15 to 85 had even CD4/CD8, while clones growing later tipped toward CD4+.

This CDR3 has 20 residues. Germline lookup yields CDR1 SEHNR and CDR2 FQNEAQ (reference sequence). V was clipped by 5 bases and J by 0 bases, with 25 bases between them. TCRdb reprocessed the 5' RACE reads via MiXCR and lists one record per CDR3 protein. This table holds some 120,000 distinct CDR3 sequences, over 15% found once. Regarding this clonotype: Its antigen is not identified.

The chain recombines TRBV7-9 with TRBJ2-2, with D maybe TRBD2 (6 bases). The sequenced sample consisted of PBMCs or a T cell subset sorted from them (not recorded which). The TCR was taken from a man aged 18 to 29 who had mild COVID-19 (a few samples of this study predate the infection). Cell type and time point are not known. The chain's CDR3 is CASSLFGRGLKFANTGELFF. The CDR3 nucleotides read TGTGCCAGCAGCCTATTTGGGCGGGGCTTAAAGTTCGCGAACACCGGGGAGCTGTTTTTT.